This T cell receptor (beta chain) is drawn from a study of shared clonotypes between healthy human individuals. Across the whole study: CD4 naive and memory got three plates each, CD8 naive two, CD8 memory one.

Deep-level assay runs were performed. Some clones are missing from TCRdb's copy, which holds only in-frame ones; the method was immunoSEQ multiplex PCR. This sample has approximately 1.9 million clones, with 80% to 95% found just once. Terminally differentiated effector memory CD45RA+ cells were excluded from the naive CD8 cells, which were CD45RO-negative and positively selected for CCR7. Healthy HIV-negative adults with no recent acute infections or vaccinations were recruited as donors. The CDR3 consists of 15 residues. Germline V CDR1 and CDR2: SEHNR, FQNEAQ (reference sequence). Unmatched junction bases numbered 6, after V lost 3 bases and J lost 5 bases.

V gene TRBV7-9 combines with J gene TRBJ2-1; the match to TRBD1 covers 8 bases. Sequenced input: naive CD8+ T cells from PBMCs. The sequence came from a man younger than 30 in good health. Some clones in this sample may be carry-over from other donors' samples. The CDR3 reads CASSFPGTGHNEQFF. CDR3 coding DNA: TGTGCCAGCAGCTTCCCCGGGACAGGTCACAATGAGCAGTTCTTC.